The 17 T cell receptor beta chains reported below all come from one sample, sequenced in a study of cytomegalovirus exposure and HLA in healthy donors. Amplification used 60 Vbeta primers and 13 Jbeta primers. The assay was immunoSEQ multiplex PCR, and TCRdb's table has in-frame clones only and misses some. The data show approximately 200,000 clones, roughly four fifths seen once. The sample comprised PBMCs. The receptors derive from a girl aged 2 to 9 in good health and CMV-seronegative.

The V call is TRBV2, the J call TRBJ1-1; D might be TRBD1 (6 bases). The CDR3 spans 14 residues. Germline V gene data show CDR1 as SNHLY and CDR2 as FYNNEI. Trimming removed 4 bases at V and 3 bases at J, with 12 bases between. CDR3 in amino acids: CASSAGVRDTEAFF. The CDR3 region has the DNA TGTGCCAGCAGTGCAGGGGTCCGGGACACTGAAGCTTTCTTT. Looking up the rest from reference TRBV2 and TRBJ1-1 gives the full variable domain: EPEVTQTPSHQVTQMGQEVILRCVPISNHLYFYWYRQILGQKVEFLVSFYNNEISEKSEIFDDQFSVERPDGSNFTLKIRSTKLEDSAMYFCASSAGVRDTEAFFGQGTRLTVV.

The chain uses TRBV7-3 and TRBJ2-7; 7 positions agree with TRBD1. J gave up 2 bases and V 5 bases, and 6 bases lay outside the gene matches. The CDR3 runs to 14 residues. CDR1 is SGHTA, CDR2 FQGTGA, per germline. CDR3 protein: CASSVDRAAYEQYF. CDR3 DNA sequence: TGTGCCAGCAGCGTCGACAGGGCCGCCTACGAGCAGTACTTC.

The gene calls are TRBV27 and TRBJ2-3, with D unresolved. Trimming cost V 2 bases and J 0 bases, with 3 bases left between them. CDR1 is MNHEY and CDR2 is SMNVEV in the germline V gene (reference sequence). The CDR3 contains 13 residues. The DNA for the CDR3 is TGTGCCAGCAGTTTAGTAAGCACAGATACGCAGTATTTT. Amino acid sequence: CASSLVSTDTQYF.

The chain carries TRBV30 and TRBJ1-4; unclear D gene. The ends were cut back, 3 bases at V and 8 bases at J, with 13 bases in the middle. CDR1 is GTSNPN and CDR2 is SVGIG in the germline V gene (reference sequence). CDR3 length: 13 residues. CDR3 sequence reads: CAWRVRPPEKLFF. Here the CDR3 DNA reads TGTGCCTGGAGGGTGAGGCCGCCCGAAAAACTGTTTTTT.

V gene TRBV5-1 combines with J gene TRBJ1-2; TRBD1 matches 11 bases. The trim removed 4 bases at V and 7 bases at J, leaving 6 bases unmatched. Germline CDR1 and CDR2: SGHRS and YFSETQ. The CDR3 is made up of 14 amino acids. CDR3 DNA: TGCGCCAGCAGCCCGGACAGGGGGCGGGCTGGCTACACCTTC. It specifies CASSPDRGRAGYTF.

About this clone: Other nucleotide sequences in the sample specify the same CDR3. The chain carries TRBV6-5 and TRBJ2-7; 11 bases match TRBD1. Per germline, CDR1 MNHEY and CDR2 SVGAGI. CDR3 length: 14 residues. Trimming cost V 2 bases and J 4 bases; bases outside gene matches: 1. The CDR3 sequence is CASSYGTGGYEQYF. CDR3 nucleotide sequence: TGTGCCAGCAGTTACGGGACAGGGGGGTACGAGCAGTACTTC.

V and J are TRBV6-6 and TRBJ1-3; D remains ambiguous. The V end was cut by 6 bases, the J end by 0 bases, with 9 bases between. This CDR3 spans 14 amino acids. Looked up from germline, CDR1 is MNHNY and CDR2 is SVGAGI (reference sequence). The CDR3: CASRGGSSGNTIYF. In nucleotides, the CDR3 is TGTGCCAGCAGAGGAGGGTCCTCTGGAAACACCATATATTTT.

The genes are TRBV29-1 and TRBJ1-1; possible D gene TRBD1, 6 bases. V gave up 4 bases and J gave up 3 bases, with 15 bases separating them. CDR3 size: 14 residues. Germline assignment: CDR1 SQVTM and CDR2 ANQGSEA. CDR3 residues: CSVGDIIGDTEAFF. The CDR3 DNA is TGCAGCGTTGGGGACATCATTGGGGACACTGAAGCTTTCTTT.

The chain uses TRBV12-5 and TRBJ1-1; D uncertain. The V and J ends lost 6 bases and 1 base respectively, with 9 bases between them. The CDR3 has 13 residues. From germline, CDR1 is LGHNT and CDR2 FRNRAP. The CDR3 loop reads CASGLTRNTEAFF. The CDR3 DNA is TGTGCTAGTGGGCTAACTCGGAACACTGAAGCTTTCTTT. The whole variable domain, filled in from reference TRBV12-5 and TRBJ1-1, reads DARVTQTPRHKVTEMGQEVTMRCQPILGHNTVFWYRQTMMQGLELLAYFRNRAPLDDSGMPKDRFSAEMPDATLATLKIQPSEPRDSAVYFCASGLTRNTEAFFGQGTRLTVV.

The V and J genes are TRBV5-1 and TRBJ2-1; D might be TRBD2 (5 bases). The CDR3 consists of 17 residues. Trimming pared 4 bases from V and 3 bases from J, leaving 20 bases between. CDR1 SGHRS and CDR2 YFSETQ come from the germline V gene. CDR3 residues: CASSAEVKGDFYNEQFF. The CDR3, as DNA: TGCGCCAGCAGCGCCGAAGTGAAGGGAGATTTCTACAATGAGCAGTTCTTC.

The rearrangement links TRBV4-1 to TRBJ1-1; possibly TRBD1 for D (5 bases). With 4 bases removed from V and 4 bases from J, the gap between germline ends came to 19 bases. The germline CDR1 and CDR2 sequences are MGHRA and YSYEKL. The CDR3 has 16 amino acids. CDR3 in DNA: TGCGCCAGCAGCCCCCCATTGGGGCAGAGAATCACTGAAGCTTTCTTT. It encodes CASSPPLGQRITEAFF.

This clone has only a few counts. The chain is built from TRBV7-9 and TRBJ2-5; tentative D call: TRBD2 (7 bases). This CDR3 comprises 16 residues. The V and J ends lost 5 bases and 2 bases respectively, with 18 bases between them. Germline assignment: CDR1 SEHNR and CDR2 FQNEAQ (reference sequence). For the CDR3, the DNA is TGTGCCAGCAGCCCCCAAGGCGGGGGCCGACAAGAGACCCAGTACTTC. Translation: CASSPQGGGRQETQYF. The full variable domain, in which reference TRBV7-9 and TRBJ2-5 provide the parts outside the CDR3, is DTGVSQNPRHKITKRGQNVTFRCDPISEHNRLYWYRQTLGQGPEFLTYFQNEAQLEKSRLLSDRFSAERPKGSFSTLEIQRTEQGDSAMYLCASSPQGGGRQETQYFGPGTRLLVL.

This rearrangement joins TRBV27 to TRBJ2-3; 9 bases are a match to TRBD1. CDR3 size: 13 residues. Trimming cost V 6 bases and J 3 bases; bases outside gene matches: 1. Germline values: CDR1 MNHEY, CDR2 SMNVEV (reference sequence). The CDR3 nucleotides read TGTGCCAGCAGCGGGACAGGGACAGATACGCAGTATTTT. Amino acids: CASSGTGTDTQYF.

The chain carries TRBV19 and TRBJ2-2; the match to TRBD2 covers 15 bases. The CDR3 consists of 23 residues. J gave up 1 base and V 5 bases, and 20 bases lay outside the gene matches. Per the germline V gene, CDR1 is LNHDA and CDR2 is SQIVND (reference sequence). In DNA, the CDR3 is TGTGCCAGTAGTCCCCGGTCGAACTTGGGACTAGCGGGAGGCCCTTTGAACACCGGGGAGCTGTTTTTT. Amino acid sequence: CASSPRSNLGLAGGPLNTGELFF.

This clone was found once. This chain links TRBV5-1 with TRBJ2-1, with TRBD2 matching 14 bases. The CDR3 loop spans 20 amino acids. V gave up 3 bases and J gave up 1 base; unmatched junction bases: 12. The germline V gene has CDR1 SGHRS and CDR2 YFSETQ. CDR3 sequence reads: CASSSSGTSGGRRSYNEQFF. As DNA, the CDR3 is TGCGCCAGCAGCTCCTCCGGGACTAGCGGGGGTAGGAGGTCCTACAATGAGCAGTTCTTC. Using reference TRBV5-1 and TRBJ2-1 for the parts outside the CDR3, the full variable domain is KAGVTQTPRYLIKTRGQQVTLSCSPISGHRSVSWYQQTPGQGLQFLFEYFSETQRNKGNFPGRFSGRQFSNSRSEMNVSTLELGDSALYLCASSSSGTSGGRRSYNEQFFGPGTRLTVL.

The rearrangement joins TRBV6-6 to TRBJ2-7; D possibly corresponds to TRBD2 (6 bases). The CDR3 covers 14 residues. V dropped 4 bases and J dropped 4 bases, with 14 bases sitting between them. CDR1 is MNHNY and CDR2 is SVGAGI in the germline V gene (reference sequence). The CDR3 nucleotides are TGTGCCAGCAGTTCCTTGACTAGGGGATACGAGCAGTACTTC. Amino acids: CASSSLTRGYEQYF.

The CDR3 region is CASSLLGTYGYTF. CDR3 coding DNA: TGTGCCAGCAGCTTACTGGGGACTTACGGCTACACCTTC. The chain recombines TRBV7-9 with TRBJ1-2; D might be TRBD1 (5 bases). CDR3 length equals 13 residues. Germline lookup yields CDR1 SEHNR and CDR2 FQNEAQ (reference sequence). Trimming took off 2 bases at V and 8 bases at J, with 12 bases between the two ends.